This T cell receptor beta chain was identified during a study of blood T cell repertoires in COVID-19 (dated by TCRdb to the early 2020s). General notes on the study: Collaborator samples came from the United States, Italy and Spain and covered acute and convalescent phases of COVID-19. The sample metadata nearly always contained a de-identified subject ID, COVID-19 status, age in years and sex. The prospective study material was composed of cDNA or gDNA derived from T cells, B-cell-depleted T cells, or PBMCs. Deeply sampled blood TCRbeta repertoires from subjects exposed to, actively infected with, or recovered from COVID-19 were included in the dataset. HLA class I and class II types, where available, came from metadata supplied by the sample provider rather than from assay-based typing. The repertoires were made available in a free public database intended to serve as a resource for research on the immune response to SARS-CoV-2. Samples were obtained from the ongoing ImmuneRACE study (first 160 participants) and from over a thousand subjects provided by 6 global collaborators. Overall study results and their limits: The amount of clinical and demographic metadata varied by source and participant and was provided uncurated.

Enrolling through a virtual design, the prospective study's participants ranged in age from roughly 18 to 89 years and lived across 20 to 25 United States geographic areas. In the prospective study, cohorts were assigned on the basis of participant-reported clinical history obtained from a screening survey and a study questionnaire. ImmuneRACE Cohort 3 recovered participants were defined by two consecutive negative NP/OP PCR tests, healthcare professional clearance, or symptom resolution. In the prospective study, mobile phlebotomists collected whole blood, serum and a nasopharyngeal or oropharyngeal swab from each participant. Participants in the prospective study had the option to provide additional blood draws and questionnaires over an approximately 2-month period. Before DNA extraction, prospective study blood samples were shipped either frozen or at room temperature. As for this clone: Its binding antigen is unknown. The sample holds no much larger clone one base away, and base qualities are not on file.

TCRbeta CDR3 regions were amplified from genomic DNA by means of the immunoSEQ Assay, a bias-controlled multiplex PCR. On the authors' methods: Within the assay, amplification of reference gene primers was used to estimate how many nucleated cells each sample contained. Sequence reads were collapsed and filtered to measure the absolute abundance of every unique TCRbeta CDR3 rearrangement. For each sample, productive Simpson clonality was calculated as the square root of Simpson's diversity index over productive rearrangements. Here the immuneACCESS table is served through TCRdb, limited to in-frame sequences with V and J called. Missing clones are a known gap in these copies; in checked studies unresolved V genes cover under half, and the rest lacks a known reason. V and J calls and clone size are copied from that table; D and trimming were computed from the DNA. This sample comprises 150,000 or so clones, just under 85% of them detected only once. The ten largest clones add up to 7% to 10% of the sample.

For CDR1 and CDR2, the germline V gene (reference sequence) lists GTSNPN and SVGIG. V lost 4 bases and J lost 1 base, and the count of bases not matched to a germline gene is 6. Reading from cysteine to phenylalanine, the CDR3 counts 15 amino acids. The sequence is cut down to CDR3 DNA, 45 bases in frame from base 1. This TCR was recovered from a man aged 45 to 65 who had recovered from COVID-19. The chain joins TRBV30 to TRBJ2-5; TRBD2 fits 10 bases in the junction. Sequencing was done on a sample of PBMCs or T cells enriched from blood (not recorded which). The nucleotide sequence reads TGTGCCTGGACAAACAGCGGGGGGGCCCAAGAGACCCAGTACTTC. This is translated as CAWTNSGGAQETQYF.